The source of this T cell receptor (beta chain) is a study of T cells in Graves' hyperthyroidism and ophthalmopathy. Authors of the study amplified TCR beta CDR3 regions from RNA transcripts. HTBI primers were the set used in a first-round RT-PCR of the TCR CDR3. TCRdb redid the calling of the multiplex PCR reads with MiXCR, one entry per CDR3 protein. The sample comprises hundreds of thousands of distinct CDR3 sequences, nearly 45% of which are singletons, and less than 8.5% rests with the top ten. Study-wide results and caveats: Most thyroid clonotypes expanded above 0.001 appeared in blood too.

V was trimmed by 2 bases and J by 4 bases, leaving 6 bases between them. The germline V gene encodes CDR1 ENHRY and CDR2 SYGVKD. This CDR3 is built from 13 residues. Only a few counts were recorded for this clonotype. No antigen is known for it. Sequencing was performed on peripheral blood or thyroid tissue (not recorded which). This clonotype was obtained from an adult man with Graves' disease, either hyperthyroidism or ophthalmopathy (not recorded which). The rearrangement uses TRBV10-3 and TRBJ1-5; D uncertain. CDR3 sequence: CAISEMSNQPQHF. The CDR3 DNA reads TGTGCCATCAGTGAGATGAGTAATCAGCCCCAGCATTTT.